The 16 T cell receptor beta chains presented below share a single source sample, sequenced in a study of T cells in Graves' hyperthyroidism and ophthalmopathy (dated by TCRdb to between 2017 and 2020). Library method: multiplex PCR. The listed sequencing device is Illumina HiSeq 2000. The TCR beta CDR3 regions were amplified from the RNA transcripts. A first-round RT-PCR of the TCR CDR3 used the HTBI primer set with the Qiagen OneStep RT-PCR kit. TCRdb reanalyzed the raw reads on its own, using fastp at Q25 for trimming and MiXCR for clone calling, and kept in-frame beta chains. Every distinct CDR3 protein forms one entry, paired with its most common genes and DNA. Here the sample has about 570,000 distinct CDR3 sequences; 12% to 15% occur a single time. The biggest ten clones account for roughly 14% of the sample. The specimen sequenced was blood. Receptor source: a woman in her thirties or forties with Graves' hyperthyroidism.

This clonotype has ten or more counts. The rearrangement joins TRBV3-1 to TRBJ1-1; D perhaps matches TRBD1 (6 bases). CDR1 LGHDT and CDR2 YNNKEL come from the germline V gene (reference sequence). The CDR3 sequence is 15 residues long. V lost 1 base and J 0 bases, leaving 9 bases between the germline ends. Here the CDR3 DNA reads TGTGCCAGCAGCCAAGGAGGACAGATGAACACTGAAGCTTTCTTT. Protein: CASSQGGQMNTEAFF.

This clonotype was seen at least ten times. V and J are TRBV28 and TRBJ2-7; D is unresolved. There are 11 residues in the CDR3. CDR1 is MDHEN, CDR2 SYDVKM, per germline. V lost 8 bases, J lost 3 bases, and 8 bases lay in between. CDR3 DNA sequence: TGTGCCAGCTCAGCTCGCTACGAGCAGTACTTC. It is translated as CASSARYEQYF. Drawing the rest from reference TRBV28 and TRBJ2-7, the complete variable domain is DVKVTQSSRYLVKRTGEKVFLECVQDMDHENMFWYRQDPGLGLRLIYFSYDVKMKEKGDIPEGYSVSREKKERFSLILESASTNQTSMYLCASSARYEQYFGPGTRLTVT.

The chain recombines TRBV6-1 with TRBJ1-2; TRBD1 might be the D (5 bases). The CDR3 covers 15 residues. Trimming took 6 bases from V and 1 from J, leaving 15 bases between them. In germline, CDR1 is MNHNS, CDR2 SASEGT. CDR3 region: CASRPLGGGNYGYTF. The CDR3 DNA reads TGTGCCAGCAGACCTCTCGGGGGTGGTAACTATGGCTACACCTTC.

The chain has TRBV7-3 and TRBJ2-5, with a possible D match to TRBD1 (5 bases). V gave up 2 bases and J gave up 2 bases, with 6 bases separating them. The germline V gene encodes CDR1 SGHTA and CDR2 FQGTGA. CDR3 length: 13 amino acids. CDR3 protein: CASSLHRQETQYF. DNA of the CDR3: TGTGCCAGCAGCTTACACAGGCAAGAGACCCAGTACTTC.

This clonotype was detected ten times or more. The chain joins TRBV7-9 to TRBJ1-2; a weak D match, TRBD1 (5 bases). Germline CDR1 reads SEHNR; CDR2 reads FQNEAQ (reference sequence). Trimming removed 4 bases from V and 8 bases from J, with 20 bases in between. This CDR3 contains 15 residues. Here the CDR3 DNA reads TGTGCCAGCAGCTGGGGGACGGGATTGGAGCACGGCTACACCTTC. Protein: CASSWGTGLEHGYTF. The variable domain in full, completed from reference TRBV7-9 and TRBJ1-2, reads DTGVSQNPRHKITKRGQNVTFRCDPISEHNRLYWYRQTLGQGPEFLTYFQNEAQLEKSRLLSDRFSAERPKGSFSTLEIQRTEQGDSAMYLCASSWGTGLEHGYTFGSGTRLTVV.

V and J are TRBV5-4 and TRBJ2-1; no clear D gene. V was pared by 3 bases and J by 7 bases, with 8 bases between. CDR1 is SGHNT, CDR2 YYREEE, per germline (reference sequence). This CDR3 comprises 12 residues. The DNA for the CDR3 is TGTGCCAGCAGCTCGACACTTAATGAGCAGTTCTTC. It encodes CASSSTLNEQFF.

This clonotype was counted many times. The gene calls are TRBV5-1 and TRBJ2-1; 9 nucleotides agree with TRBD2. The V gene's germline CDR1 is SGHRS and CDR2 YFSETQ. The V segment lost 2 bases and the J segment 6 bases; nucleotides outside the gene matches: 12. The CDR3 consists of 17 residues. The CDR3 here is CASSLQGAGGPGNEQFF. The CDR3 DNA follows: TGCGCCAGCAGCTTACAGGGCGCGGGAGGGCCAGGCAATGAGCAGTTCTTC.

The J gene is TRBJ1-6, the V gene TRBV4-2, with D unclear. V was pared by 4 bases and J by 2 bases, with 18 bases between. The germline gives CDR1 LGHNA, CDR2 YNFKEQ. The CDR3 spans 18 residues. The chain's CDR3 is CASSLGSEGYTYNSPLHF. For the CDR3, the DNA is TGTGCCAGCAGCCTCGGGTCTGAGGGCTACACCTATAATTCACCCCTCCACTTT.

This clonotype has ten or more counts. The J gene is TRBJ2-7, the V gene TRBV6-2 or TRBV6-3; TRBD2 aligns across 12 bases. CDR3 length: 17 amino acids. From germline, CDR1 is MNHEY and CDR2 SVGEGT. Trimming took 0 bases from V and 7 from J; bases not matched to a gene: 10. The CDR3 reads CASSYSRTSGTHREQYF. As DNA, the CDR3 is TGTGCCAGCAGTTACTCCCGGACTAGCGGGACCCATCGTGAGCAGTACTTC.

This chain links TRBV9 with TRBJ2-1, with 8 nucleotides matching TRBD2. The V and J ends lost 0 bases and 7 bases, in that order; junction bases with no gene match: 9. The germline V gene encodes CDR1 SGDLS and CDR2 YYNGEE. The CDR3 spans 16 residues. As DNA, the CDR3 is TGTGCCAGCAGCGTAGGCGACGGGAGGGCCGTAAATGAGCAGTTCTTC. Protein product: CASSVGDGRAVNEQFF.

The V gene is TRBV9, the J gene TRBJ2-5; D could derive from TRBD1 or TRBD2 (6 bases each). This CDR3 is 16 amino acids long. From germline, CDR1 is SGDLS and CDR2 YYNGEE. Deletions cut 3 bases from V and 1 base from J, with 16 bases between. The CDR3 region is CASSAEGEASQETQYF. The CDR3 bases are TGTGCCAGCAGCGCAGAGGGGGAGGCCTCCCAAGAGACCCAGTACTTC.

This clonotype showed up just once. This chain uses TRBV7-3 with TRBJ2-4; possibly TRBD2 for D (5 bases). Trimming cost V 0 bases and J 8 bases, with 8 bases left between them. Germline-derived CDR1 and CDR2 are SGHTA and FQGTGA. The CDR3 sequence is 13 residues long. In nucleotides, the CDR3 is TGTGCCAGCAGCTTAACAGGGCGGGACATTCAGTACTTC. Translated: CASSLTGRDIQYF.

This rearrangement joins TRBV28 to TRBJ2-3; unclear D gene. The CDR3 loop spans 12 amino acids. The germline gives CDR1 MDHEN, CDR2 SYDVKM. The V gene lost 8 bases and the J gene lost 3 bases, with 9 bases spanning the gap. The CDR3 sequence: CASVAGTDTQYF. CDR3 DNA: TGTGCCAGCGTTGCCGGGACAGATACGCAGTATTTT.

This clonotype appeared a few times. The chain employs TRBV6-1 and TRBJ2-2; D possibly uses TRBD1 or TRBD2 (5 bases each). V was trimmed by 5 bases and J by 5 bases, leaving 30 bases between them. Germline assignment: CDR1 MNHNS and CDR2 SASEGT. The length of the CDR3 is 20 residues. This CDR3 reads CASSPGRLIRDRMWTGELFF. The CDR3 nucleotides are TGTGCCAGCAGTCCAGGTCGCCTAATCCGGGACCGAATGTGGACCGGGGAGCTGTTTTTT.

As to this clonotype: This may come from a read error, since a much larger clone is one base off. This chain connects TRBV20-1 to TRBJ1-1; no clear D gene. The V gene's germline CDR1 is DFQATT and CDR2 SNEGSKA (reference sequence). The CDR3 is made up of 11 amino acids. The V gene lost 0 bases and the J gene lost 5 bases, with 4 bases spanning the gap. This CDR3 reads CSAREATEAFF. CDR3 coding DNA: TGCAGTGCTAGAGAAGCGACTGAAGCTTTCTTT.

A note on this clonotype: Its ends do not fully match the called genes, so a read error is possible. The chain uses TRBV13 and TRBJ1-4; tentative D call: TRBD1 (6 bases). The CDR3 contains 15 residues. Looked up from germline, CDR1 is PRHDT and CDR2 is FYEKMQ (reference sequence). This CDR3 reads CASSYGGSQNEKLSF. The CDR3 region has the DNA TGTGCCAGCAGCTACGGGGGCTCCCAGAATGAAAAACTGTCTTTT.